These 10 T cell receptor beta chains came from one sample sequenced in a study of early T cells in non-severe SARS-CoV-2 infection. Using its own MiXCR run on the 5' RACE reads, TCRdb lists one record per CDR3 protein. Of fewer than 70,000 distinct CDR3 sequences listed, 4.6% are singletons. The sample here was whole blood, taken at baseline. The receptor source for this set is an adult who was a healthcare worker with PCR-confirmed SARS-CoV-2 infection or an uninfected control (not recorded which). The donor label of this sample is uncertain.

This clonotype was counted between two and nine times. This chain connects TRBV7-8 to TRBJ1-1; 9 nucleotides match TRBD1. This CDR3 has 14 amino acids. The junction had 5 bases not matched to a gene; V was cut back by 4 bases and J by 5 bases. Germline assignment: CDR1 SGHVS and CDR2 FQNEAQ. CDR3 in DNA: TGTGCCAGCAGCTACGGACAGGGGTGGACTGAAGCTTTCTTT. Its translation is CASSYGQGWTEAFF.

V gene TRBV6-6 combines with J gene TRBJ2-3, with 11 bases fitting TRBD2. The germline gives CDR1 MNHNY, CDR2 SVGAGI (reference sequence). The CDR3 covers 18 residues. V lost 0 bases to trimming and J lost 5 bases; unmatched junction nucleotides: 10. The CDR3 DNA follows: TGTGCCAGCAGTTACTCGCCCCTGACTAGCGGGGTTGGAGATACGCAGTATTTT. Translating it yields CASSYSPLTSGVGDTQYF.

This clonotype came up many times. In DNA, the CDR3 is TGCAGTGCTACCCGACTGGCAAATTCACCCCTCCACTTT. It encodes CSATRLANSPLHF. The chain links TRBV20-1 to TRBJ1-6, with D uncertain. V was shortened by 4 bases and J by 7 bases, with 11 bases between the two germline ends. This CDR3 contains 13 residues. In germline, CDR1 is DFQATT, CDR2 SNEGSKA (reference sequence).

There are a few counts of this clonotype. This sequence joins TRBV18 and TRBJ2-5; D is undetermined. Germline assignment: CDR1 KGHSH and CDR2 LQKENI. Trimming removed 3 bases at V and 3 bases at J, with 14 bases between. This CDR3 contains 15 residues. CDR3 loop: CASSPNSRSEETQYF. The CDR3 DNA is TGTGCCAGCTCACCGAACAGTCGGTCCGAAGAGACCCAGTACTTC.

This clonotype was counted only a few times. The rearrangement joins TRBV18 to TRBJ2-2, with D unresolved. This CDR3 contains 15 residues. The V end was cut by 1 base, the J end by 4 bases, with 10 bases between. Germline V CDR1 and CDR2: KGHSH, LQKENI. The CDR3 protein is CASSPQDASTGELFF. In DNA, the CDR3 is TGTGCCAGCTCACCACAAGACGCATCCACCGGGGAGCTGTTTTTT.

This clonotype appeared many times. This rearrangement joins TRBV10-3 to TRBJ2-3, with D possibly TRBD2 on 5 matching bases. Trimming shortened V by 6 bases and J by 1 base, and 11 bases separated the two germline ends. This CDR3 has 14 residues. Germline-derived CDR1 and CDR2 are ENHRY and SYGVKD. The chain's CDR3 is CAISASQGTDTQYF. The CDR3 nucleotides read TGTGCCATCAGCGCTAGCCAGGGCACAGATACGCAGTATTTT.

A few counts support this clonotype. V and J are TRBV2 and TRBJ1-6; D not certain. Germline V gene lookup returns CDR1 SNHLY and CDR2 FYNNEI. This CDR3 contains 16 residues. Trimming stripped 8 bases from V and 3 bases from J, with 17 bases between. The CDR3 sequence is CASGRMSGFYNSPLHF. The DNA for the CDR3 is TGTGCCAGCGGGAGGATGAGCGGCTTCTATAATTCACCCCTCCACTTT.

This clonotype was picked up many times. The chain has TRBV27 and TRBJ1-2; D gene unclear. This CDR3 region has 13 residues. Per germline, CDR1 MNHEY and CDR2 SMNVEV (reference sequence). V was shortened by 6 bases and J by 4 bases, with 12 bases between the two germline ends. DNA for the CDR3: TGTGCCAGCAGCCCCGTGGGCCTCTATGGCTACACCTTC. This encodes CASSPVGLYGYTF.

This clonotype appeared many times. The chain combines TRBV7-2 with TRBJ1-6, with D perhaps matching TRBD1 (5 bases). This CDR3 has 14 residues. Germline V CDR1 and CDR2: SGHTA, FQGNSA. The germline V and J ends were trimmed by 1 base and 9 bases, with 10 bases remaining between them. The DNA for the CDR3 is TGTGCCAGCAGCTTAGAGGGGTTGGGTTCACCCCTCCACTTT. Its translation: CASSLEGLGSPLHF.

The rearrangement joins TRBV12-3 or TRBV12-4 to TRBJ1-1; D is unclear. The CDR3 runs 11 residues. V was pared by 5 bases and J by 6 bases, with 7 bases between. CDR3: CASSRRSEAFF. CDR3 nucleotides: TGTGCCAGCAGTCGACGGTCTGAAGCTTTCTTT.